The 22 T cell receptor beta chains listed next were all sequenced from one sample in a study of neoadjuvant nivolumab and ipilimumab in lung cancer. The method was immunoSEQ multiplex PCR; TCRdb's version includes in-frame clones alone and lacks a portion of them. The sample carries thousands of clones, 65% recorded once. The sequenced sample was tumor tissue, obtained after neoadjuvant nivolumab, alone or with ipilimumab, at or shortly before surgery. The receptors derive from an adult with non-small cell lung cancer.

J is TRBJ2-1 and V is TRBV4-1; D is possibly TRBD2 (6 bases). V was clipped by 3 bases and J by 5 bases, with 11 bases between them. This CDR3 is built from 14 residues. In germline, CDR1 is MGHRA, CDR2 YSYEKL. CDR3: CASSQGGSHNEQFF. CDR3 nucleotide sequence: TGCGCCAGCAGCCAGGGGGGTAGTCACAATGAGCAGTTCTTC.

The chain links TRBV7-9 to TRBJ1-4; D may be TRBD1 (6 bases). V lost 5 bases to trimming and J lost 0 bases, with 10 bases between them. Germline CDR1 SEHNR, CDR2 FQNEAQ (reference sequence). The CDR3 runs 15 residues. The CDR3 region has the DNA TGTGCCAGCAGCCGAGGGGGTTCAACTAATGAAAAACTGTTTTTT. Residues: CASSRGGSTNEKLFF.

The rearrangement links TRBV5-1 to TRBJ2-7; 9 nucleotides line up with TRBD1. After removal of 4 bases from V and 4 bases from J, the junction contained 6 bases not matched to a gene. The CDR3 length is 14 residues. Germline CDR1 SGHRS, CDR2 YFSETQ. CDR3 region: CASSEQGALYEQYF. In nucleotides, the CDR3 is TGCGCCAGCAGCGAACAGGGGGCCTTGTACGAGCAGTACTTC.

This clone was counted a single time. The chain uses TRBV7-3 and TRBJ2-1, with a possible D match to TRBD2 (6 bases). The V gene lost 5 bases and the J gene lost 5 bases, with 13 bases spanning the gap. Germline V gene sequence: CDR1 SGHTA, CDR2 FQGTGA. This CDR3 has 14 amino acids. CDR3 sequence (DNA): TGTGCCAGCAGCCGGGACTGGTTAAACAATGAGCAGTTCTTC. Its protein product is CASSRDWLNNEQFF.

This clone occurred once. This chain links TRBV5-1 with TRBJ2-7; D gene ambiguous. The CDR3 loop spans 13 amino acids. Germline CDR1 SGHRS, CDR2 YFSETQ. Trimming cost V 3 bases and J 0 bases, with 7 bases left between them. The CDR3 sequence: CASSSPGSYEQYF. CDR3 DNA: TGCGCCAGCAGCTCCCCGGGCTCCTACGAGCAGTACTTC.

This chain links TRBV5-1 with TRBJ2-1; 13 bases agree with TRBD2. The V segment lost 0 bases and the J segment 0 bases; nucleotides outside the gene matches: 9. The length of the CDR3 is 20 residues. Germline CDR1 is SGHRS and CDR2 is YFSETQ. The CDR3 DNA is TGCGCCAGCAGCTTGGCGGGGACTAGCGGGGCCGTGAGCTCCTACAATGAGCAGTTCTTC. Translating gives CASSLAGTSGAVSSYNEQFF.

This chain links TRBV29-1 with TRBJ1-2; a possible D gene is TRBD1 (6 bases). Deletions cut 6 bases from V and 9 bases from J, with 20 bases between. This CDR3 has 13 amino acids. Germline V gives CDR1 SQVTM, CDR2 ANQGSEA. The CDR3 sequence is CSVEQNRVDRYTF. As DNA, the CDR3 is TGCAGCGTGGAACAAAACAGGGTCGATCGCTACACCTTC. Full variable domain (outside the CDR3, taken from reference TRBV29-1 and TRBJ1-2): SAVISQKPSRDICQRGTSLTIQCQVDSQVTMMFWYRQQPGQSLTLIATANQGSEATYESGFVIDKFPISRPNLTFSTLTVSNMSPEDSSIYLCSVEQNRVDRYTFGSGTRLTVV.

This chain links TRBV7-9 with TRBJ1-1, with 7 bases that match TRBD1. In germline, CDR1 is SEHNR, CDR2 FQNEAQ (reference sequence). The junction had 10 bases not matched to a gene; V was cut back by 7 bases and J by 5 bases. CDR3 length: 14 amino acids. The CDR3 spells CASIQSAGGTEAFF. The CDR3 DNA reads TGTGCCAGCATCCAATCGGCAGGGGGGACTGAAGCTTTCTTT.

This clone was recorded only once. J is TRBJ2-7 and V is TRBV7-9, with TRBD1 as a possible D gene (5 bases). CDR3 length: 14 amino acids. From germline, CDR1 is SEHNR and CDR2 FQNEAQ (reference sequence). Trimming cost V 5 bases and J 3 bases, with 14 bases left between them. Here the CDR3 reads CASSKAGHLYEQYF. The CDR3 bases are TGTGCCAGCAGCAAAGCCGGACACCTCTACGAGCAGTACTTC.

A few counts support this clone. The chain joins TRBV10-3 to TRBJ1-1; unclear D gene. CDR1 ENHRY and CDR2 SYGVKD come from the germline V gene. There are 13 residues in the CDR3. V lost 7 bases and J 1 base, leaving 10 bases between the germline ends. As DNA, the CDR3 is TGTGCCATCATGGAGGGCTGGAACACTGAAGCTTTCTTT. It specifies CAIMEGWNTEAFF.

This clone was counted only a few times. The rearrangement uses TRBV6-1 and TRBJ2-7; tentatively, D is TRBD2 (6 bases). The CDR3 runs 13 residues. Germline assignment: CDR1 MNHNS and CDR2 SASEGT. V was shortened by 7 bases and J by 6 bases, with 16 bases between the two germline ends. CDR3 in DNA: TGTGCCAGCAATCGGGAGAGGAACGGCGAGCAGTACTTC. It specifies CASNRERNGEQYF.

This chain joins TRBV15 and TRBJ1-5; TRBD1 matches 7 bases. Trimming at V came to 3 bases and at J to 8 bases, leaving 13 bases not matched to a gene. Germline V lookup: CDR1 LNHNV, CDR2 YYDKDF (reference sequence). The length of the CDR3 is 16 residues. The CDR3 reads CATSSAAGTAYKPQHF. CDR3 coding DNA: TGTGCCACCAGCAGTGCTGCCGGGACAGCATATAAGCCCCAGCATTTT.

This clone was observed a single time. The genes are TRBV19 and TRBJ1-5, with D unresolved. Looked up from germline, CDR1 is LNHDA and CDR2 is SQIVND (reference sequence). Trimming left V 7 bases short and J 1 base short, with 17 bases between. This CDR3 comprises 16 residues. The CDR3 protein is CASNGLWMGSNQPQHF. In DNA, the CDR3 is TGTGCCAGTAATGGTTTATGGATGGGGAGCAATCAGCCCCAGCATTTT. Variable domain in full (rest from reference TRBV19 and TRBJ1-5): DGGITQSPKYLFRKEGQNVTLSCEQNLNHDAMYWYRQDPGQGLRLIYYSQIVNDFQKGDIAEGYSVSREKKESFPLTVTSAQKNPTAFYLCASNGLWMGSNQPQHFGDGTRLSIL.

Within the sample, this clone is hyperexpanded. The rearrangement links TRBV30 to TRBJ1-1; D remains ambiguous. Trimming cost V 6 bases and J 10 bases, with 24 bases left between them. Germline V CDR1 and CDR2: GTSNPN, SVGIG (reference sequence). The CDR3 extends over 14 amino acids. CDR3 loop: CACLHGGSGDGAFF. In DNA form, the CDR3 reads TGTGCCTGCCTTCACGGTGGCAGTGGAGATGGAGCTTTCTTT.

The CDR3 nucleotides read TGCGCCAGCAGTCCCCCGGACAGCCTCAACACTTCCTACGAGCAGTACTTC. This codes for CASSPPDSLNTSYEQYF. This chain connects TRBV23-1 to TRBJ2-7; a possible D gene is TRBD1 (6 bases). TRBV23-1 is classed as an ORF, of uncertain function. The V end was cut by 4 bases, the J end by 1 base, with 20 bases between. There are 17 residues in the CDR3.

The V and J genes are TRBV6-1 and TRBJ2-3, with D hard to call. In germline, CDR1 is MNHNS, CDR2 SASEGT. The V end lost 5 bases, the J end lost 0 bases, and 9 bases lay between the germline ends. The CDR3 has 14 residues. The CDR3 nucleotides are TGTGCCAGCAGTTGGGCAGCTAGCACAGATACGCAGTATTTT. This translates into CASSWAASTDTQYF.

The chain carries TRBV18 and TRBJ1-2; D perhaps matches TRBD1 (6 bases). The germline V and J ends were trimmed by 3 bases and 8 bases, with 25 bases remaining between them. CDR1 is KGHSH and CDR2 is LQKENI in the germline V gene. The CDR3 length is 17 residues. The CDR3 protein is CASSPPGRMAGARGYTF. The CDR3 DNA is TGTGCCAGCTCACCTCCCGGGCGGATGGCAGGGGCTAGGGGCTACACCTTC.

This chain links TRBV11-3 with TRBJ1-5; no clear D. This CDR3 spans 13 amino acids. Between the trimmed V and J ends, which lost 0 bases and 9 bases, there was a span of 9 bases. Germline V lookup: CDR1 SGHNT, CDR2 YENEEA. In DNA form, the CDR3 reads TGTGCCAGCAGCTTAGATGCAATAGCGCCCCAGCATTTT. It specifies CASSLDAIAPQHF.

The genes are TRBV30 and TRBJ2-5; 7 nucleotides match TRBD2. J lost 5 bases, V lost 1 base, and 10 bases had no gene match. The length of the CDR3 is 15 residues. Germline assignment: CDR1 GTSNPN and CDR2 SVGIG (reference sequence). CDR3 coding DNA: TGTGCCTGGAGTGCGGATGGACTGGGGGGGGAGACCCAGTACTTC. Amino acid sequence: CAWSADGLGGETQYF.

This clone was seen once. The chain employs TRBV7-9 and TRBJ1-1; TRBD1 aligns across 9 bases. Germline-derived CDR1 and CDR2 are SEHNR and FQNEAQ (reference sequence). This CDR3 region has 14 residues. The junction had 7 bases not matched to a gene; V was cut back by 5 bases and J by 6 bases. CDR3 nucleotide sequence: TGTGCCAGCAGCCCCGGACAGGGGACGGCTGAAGCTTTCTTT. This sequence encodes CASSPGQGTAEAFF. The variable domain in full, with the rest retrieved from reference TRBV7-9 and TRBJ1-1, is DTGVSQNPRHKITKRGQNVTFRCDPISEHNRLYWYRQTLGQGPEFLTYFQNEAQLEKSRLLSDRFSAERPKGSFSTLEIQRTEQGDSAMYLCASSPGQGTAEAFFGQGTRLTVV.

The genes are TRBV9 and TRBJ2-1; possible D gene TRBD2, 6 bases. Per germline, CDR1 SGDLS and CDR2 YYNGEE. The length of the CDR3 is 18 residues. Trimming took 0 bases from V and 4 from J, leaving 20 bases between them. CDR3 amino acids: CASSVALEGTGRYNEQFF. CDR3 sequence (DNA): TGTGCCAGCAGCGTAGCTTTAGAGGGGACGGGGAGGTACAATGAGCAGTTCTTC.

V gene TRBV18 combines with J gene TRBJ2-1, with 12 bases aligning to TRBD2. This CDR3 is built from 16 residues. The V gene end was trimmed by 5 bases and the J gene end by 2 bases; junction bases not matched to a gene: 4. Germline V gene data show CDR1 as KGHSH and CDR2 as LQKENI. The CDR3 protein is CASSTTSGRTYNEQFF. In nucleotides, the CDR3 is TGTGCCAGCTCAACCACTAGCGGGAGGACCTACAATGAGCAGTTCTTC. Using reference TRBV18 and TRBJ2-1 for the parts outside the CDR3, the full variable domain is NAGVMQNPRHLVRRRGQEARLRCSPMKGHSHVYWYRQLPEEGLKFMVYLQKENIIDESGMPKERFSAEFPKEGPSILRIQQVVRGDSAAYFCASSTTSGRTYNEQFFGPGTRLTVL.